This TCR beta chain was recovered during a study of blood T cell repertoires in COVID-19. As handled by the study authors: Amplification with reference gene primers provided the estimates of nucleated cell counts. The repertoire was sequenced with immunoSEQ multiplex PCR; TCRdb's copy has only in-frame clones and lacks some. Clone size and V and J calls were adopted from that table, with D and trimming inferred from the DNA. The sample consists of nearly 200,000 clones, around four fifths of them appearing once. The CDR3 consists of 13 residues. Germline V CDR1 and CDR2: LNHNV, YYDKDF (reference sequence). Deletions cut 0 bases from V and 5 bases from J, with 5 bases between. This clone was seen more than once but under ten times.

This TCR derives from a human donor in a cohort sampled during active COVID-19. Sequenced sample: peripheral blood. The chain carries TRBV15 and TRBJ1-5, with unresolved D. CDR3 protein: CATSRDTDQPQHF. CDR3 coding DNA: TGTGCCACCAGCAGAGATACGGATCAGCCCCAGCATTTT.